This T cell receptor (beta chain) was captured in a study of control samples from healthy donors and cancer patients. The repertoire was sequenced with immunoSEQ multiplex PCR; TCRdb's copy has only in-frame clones and lacks some. Of tens of thousands of clones in the sample, approximately 94% were seen once. The germline V gene encodes CDR1 MNHEY and CDR2 SVGAGI. The J segment lost 6 bases and the V segment lost 10 bases, leaving 14 bases of the junction unmatched. The CDR3 has 15 amino acids. Sequencing was carried out using blood. The chain employs TRBV6-5 and TRBJ2-1; 8 bases map to TRBD2. The receptor comes from a woman aged 18-29 years in good health. The CDR3 is CATSASGGLANEQFF. For the CDR3, the DNA is TGTGCCACTTCGGCGAGCGGGGGCCTGGCCAATGAGCAGTTCTTC.